This record concerns one T cell receptor (beta chain) sequence. This receptor's antigen is unknown. Base qualities are not provided; no much larger clone lies one nucleotide away. This record belongs to a study of cytomegalovirus exposure and HLA in healthy donors listed by TCRdb under 2017. Some background on the complete study: An earlier analysis of 550 to 700 of the donors reported approximately 290 Gb of sequence data and 117 million unique TCR beta sequences from 190 million or so T cells. Four or five DR-DQ haplotypes were handled as single units for association and clustering, since linkage in the cohort was strong. The number of donors typed differed by locus, with about 629-630 for A, B, C, DRB1 and DQB1, around 500 for DQA1, 606 for DPA1, and approximately 470 for DPB1. An early release that covered about 600 HLA-typed donors contained approximately 320 gigabases of sequencing data and tens of millions of unique TCR sequences. A later genetic analysis used genome-wide SNP genotypes for about 65% of the roughly 700 donors, treating that subset as a discovery cohort. HLA typing included class I and class II loci at four-digit resolution. Rather than using new phenotypic data, the later analysis identified candidate immune exposures from TCR beta sequences and from how often those sequences occurred across donors. A later analysis re-analyzed previously published TCR beta repertoires from roughly 690 donors and added high-resolution HLA genotyping to study TCR occurrence patterns. To decide whether each TCR beta V gene segment behaved as functional or pseudogenic, an earlier analysis of over 500 of the donors relied on high-throughput TCR beta sequencing. The study aimed to test whether signatures of past pathogen exposure could be identified by cataloging public T cell receptors. The genetic ancestry cluster associated with self-reported Caucasian donors included over 65% of the 300 to 400 genotyped donors. Using immunosequencing, the study profiled T cell repertoires from about 650 subjects and related those repertoires to cytomegalovirus serostatus. On average, about 200,000 unique TCR beta nucleotide sequences were sequenced per donor among roughly 430 genotyped donors of the cohort, with roughly 18% of those sequences being non-productive. Every discovery cohort repertoire had been produced on one sequencing platform. High-throughput TCR immunosequencing, statistical association of individual TCRs with disease status, and machine learning were combined to predict cytomegalovirus infection status. In addition to the first cohort of around 670 subjects, a separate validation cohort of approximately 120 different subjects was used. Donor age, sex, ethnicity and CMV serostatus were compiled alongside the repertoire data. General study outcomes and caveats: Because the 87-base-pair reads could not distinguish some IMGT-functional V segments, including TRBV6-2 and TRBV6-3, those segments were excluded. Most TCR sequences were seen in very few donors, while some public TCRs were found in many individuals. For the cohort, immune exposure information was limited to CMV serostatus. Only TCR beta chains were sequenced in this cohort, and the absence of alpha or paired-chain data limited detectable features. Correlated functional status among segregating V segments might be attributable to linkage disequilibrium, but an unknown experimental factor could not be ruled out. A later analysis associated around 16,000 TCR beta sequences with specific HLA alleles at a false discovery rate of 0.05. A cluster of highly shared sequence variants was judged likely to represent a technical artifact of the sequencing pipeline. Presence/absence analyses assumed roughly uniform sequencing depth across donors, an assumption that may not hold. Because HLA typing was missing for some donors at each locus, association tests included only the typed subset. In an earlier analysis of approximately 590 of the donors, most TCR beta V segments were observed in productive rearrangements about 87% or about 30% of the time, broadly matching IMGT annotations. According to a later analysis, parvovirus B19, influenza, CMV and Epstein-Barr virus appeared linked to several top co-occurrence clusters. The earlier analysis of some 560 of the donors excluded some 16 rarely observed V segments, including chromosome 9 orphons, because counts were too low. A later genetic analysis reported fewer N-insertions in productive TCRs among donors in an Asian-associated ancestry cluster than the 666-donor mean. Assigning TCR associations to individual alleles was difficult when HLA alleles, especially DR and DQ, strongly co-occurred. A later analysis found that HLA-associated TCR beta chains were more clonally expanded and had lower generation probabilities than equally common non-associated chains. A later genetic analysis associated a missense DCLRE1C variant with V-gene and J-gene trimming of TCR beta chains, and an independent cohort replicated the association. In the study, approximately 160 TCR beta chains were listed as associated with cytomegalovirus. In a later analysis, most CMV-associated TCR beta chains were found to appear HLA-restricted, with HLA associations seemingly driven largely by CMV exposure. A few of the identified cytomegalovirus-associated TCR beta chains were confirmed in vitro to be specific for cytomegalovirus antigens. A later analysis found that TCR association rates varied across HLA loci, with DRB1 alleles showing the most associated TCRs and HLA-C alleles the fewest. Cytomegalovirus status was reported to be diagnosed by the classifier with high specificity and sensitivity in both the original and validation cohorts. A further reported finding was that TCR beta sequences accurately predicted the HLA-A and HLA-B alleles for most subjects in the first cohort. The authors suggested that the approach could potentially be extended to other disease states and immunological phenotypes.

In total, roughly 670 healthy bone marrow donors made up the cohort. Cohort members were all nominally healthy when sampled, although unrecorded immune exposures were likely present. The donor was CMV seronegative and was included in the group of about 350 seronegative cohort members. Every donor gave a peripheral blood sample, and the peripheral blood mononuclear cells from that sample were used for TCR beta sequencing. The Qiagen DNeasy Blood Extraction Kit was used to extract genomic DNA from the blood cell samples. Taken from cysteine to phenylalanine, the CDR3 has 12 residues. Just the 36-base CDR3 DNA is kept, in frame starting at base 1. CDR1 and CDR2, looked up from the germline V gene, are SGHTS and YDEGEE. Trimming removed 7 bases from V and 3 bases from J, leaving 8 bases between the germline ends. Receptors were amplified or captured by the immunoSEQ multiplex PCR assay. For the multiplex PCR, a mixture combining 60 forward primers for TCR Vbeta segments and 13 reverse primers for TCR Jbeta segments was used. A multiplex PCR assay on genomic DNA amplified the CDR3 region of rearranged TCR beta genes. The Illumina HiSeq System was used to sequence the amplified TCR beta libraries as 87-base-pair reads. Per the authors' processing: A later analysis counted tens of millions of unique TCR beta chains across the 666 repertoires, and some 11 million of these chains were shared by at least two donors. A nearest-neighbor algorithm error-corrected the raw reads and collapsed the reads into unique sequences, merging closely related sequences to remove PCR and sequencing errors. To assign V, D and J gene segments, CDR3 sequences were aligned to IMGT reference sequences. Each retained sequence needed at least a six-nucleotide match to both a V gene segment and a J gene segment. Rearrangements were called productive when the CDR3 lacked stop codons and stayed in frame with V and J; all others were non-productive. CDR3 was defined by IMGT convention, running from the second conserved V-encoded cysteine to the conserved J-encoded phenylalanine. Sequences without an unambiguous match to a single V gene segment were excluded from the earlier analysis of about 600 of the donors. An earlier analysis of fewer than 650 of the donors classified V segments as functional when productive rearrangements were above 56.7% and as segregating when the standard deviation between donors was above 5%. A statistical classification framework was developed to diagnose cytomegalovirus status using the catalog of TCR beta chain sequences. In a later analysis, TCR nucleotide sequences were compared against IMGT/GENE-DB human TR gene sequences so that V and J genes could be assigned. A later analysis assigned CDR3 sequences and most-parsimonious VDJ recombination scenarios with the TCRdist pipeline. A later analysis defined each TCR beta chain by its CDR3 amino acid sequence plus V-gene family, and excluded reads lacking a unique V-gene family. A later analysis removed roughly 590 highly shared, low-generation-probability nucleotide sequences to deal with suspected cross-contamination and a sequencing artifact. A later analysis calculated a clonal expansion index for each public chain from normalized within-repertoire ranks of inferred template counts. A later analysis computed generation probabilities with a VDJ recombination model fitted to out-of-frame rearrangements, and checked the results against IGoR. In a later analysis, hypergeometric tests were used to score TCR-TCR, TCR-HLA and TCR-CMV co-occurrence, with a repertoire-size bias correction applied to TCR pairs. In a later analysis, false discovery rates were estimated by permuting HLA or CMV assignments 20 times. In a later analysis, co-occurring TCRs were grouped using DBSCAN, with TCRdist sequence similarity added in when clustering inside HLA-allele-positive subsets. Repertoires with fewer than 30,000 or more than 120,000 public chains were left out of co-occurrence clustering, as were five repertoires with anomalous nucleotide sharing. TCRdb provides this immuneACCESS table in a form limited to in-frame rearrangements. Some clones are lacking; in checked studies, under half of them reflect an unresolved V gene, and why the rest are absent is not known. That table supplies the V and J calls and clone size; D and trimming were determined from the DNA. Present in this sample are approximately 110,000 clones, 73% of which were seen just once. The ten largest clones take up 0.85% to 0.9% of the sample.

The sequence was collected from a woman in her twenties or thirties in good health and CMV-seronegative. Sequenced material: PBMCs. The V gene is TRBV5-8 and the J gene is TRBJ1-5, with TRBD1 perhaps the D gene, on 6 matching bases. The sequenced DNA is TGTGCCAGCGGGGGCTTCAATCAGCCCCAGCATTTT. Its translation is CASGGFNQPQHF.